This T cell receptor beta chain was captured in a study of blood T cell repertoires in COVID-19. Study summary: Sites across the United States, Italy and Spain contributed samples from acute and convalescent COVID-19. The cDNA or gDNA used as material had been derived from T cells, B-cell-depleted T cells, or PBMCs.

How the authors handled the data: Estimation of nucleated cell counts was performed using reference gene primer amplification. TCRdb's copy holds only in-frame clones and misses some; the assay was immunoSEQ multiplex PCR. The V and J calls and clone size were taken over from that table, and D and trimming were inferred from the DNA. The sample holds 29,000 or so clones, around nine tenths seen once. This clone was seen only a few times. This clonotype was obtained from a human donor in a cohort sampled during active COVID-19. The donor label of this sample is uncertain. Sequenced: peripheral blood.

This CDR3 is CASSPVGGGESPLHF. CDR3 DNA sequence: TGTGCCAGCAGCCCCGTGGGGGGAGGAGAATCACCCCTCCACTTT. V gene TRBV6-5 combines with J gene TRBJ1-6, with D tentatively TRBD1 (5 bases). Germline V gives CDR1 MNHEY, CDR2 SVGAGI. This CDR3 has 15 residues. V dropped 6 bases and J dropped 10 bases, with 19 bases sitting between them.